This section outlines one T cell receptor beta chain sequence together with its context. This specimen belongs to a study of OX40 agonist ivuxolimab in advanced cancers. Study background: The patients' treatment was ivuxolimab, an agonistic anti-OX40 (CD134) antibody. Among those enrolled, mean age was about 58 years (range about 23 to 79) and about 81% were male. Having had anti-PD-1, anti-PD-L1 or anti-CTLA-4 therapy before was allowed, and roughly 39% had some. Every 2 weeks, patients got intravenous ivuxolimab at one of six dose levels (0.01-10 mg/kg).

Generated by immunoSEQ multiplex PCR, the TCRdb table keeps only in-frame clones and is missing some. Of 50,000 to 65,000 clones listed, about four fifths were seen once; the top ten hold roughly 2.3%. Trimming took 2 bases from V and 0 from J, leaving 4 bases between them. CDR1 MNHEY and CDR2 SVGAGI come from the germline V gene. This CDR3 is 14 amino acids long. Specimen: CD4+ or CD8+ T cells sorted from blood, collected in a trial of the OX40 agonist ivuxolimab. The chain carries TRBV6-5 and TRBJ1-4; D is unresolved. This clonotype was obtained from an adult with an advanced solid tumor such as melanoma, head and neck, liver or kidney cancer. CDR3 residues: CASSYRTTNEKLFF. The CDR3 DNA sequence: TGTGCCAGCAGTTACAGGACAACTAATGAAAAACTGTTTTTT.